These T cell receptor beta chains were read from a single sample in a study of T cells in Graves' hyperthyroidism and ophthalmopathy. Using its own MiXCR run on the multiplex PCR reads, TCRdb lists one record per CDR3 protein. The sample has fewer than 400,000 distinct CDR3 sequences, 15% to 18% seen once. The sequencing sample was made of blood. The receptors stem from a young woman with Graves' hyperthyroidism that later progressed to Graves' ophthalmopathy. Each CDR3 is given with its conserved first and last residue. A D gene is named only where the DNA matches it firmly. Only part of the rows carry a size: once, few, many, or a class if the clone is expanded.

TRBJ1-5 . 15 few TRBV19 TGTGCCAGTAGTATCGGACATTATAGCAATCAGCCCCAGCATTTT CASSIGHYSNQPQHF
TRBJ1-2 . 12 many TRBV28 TGTGCCAGCAGTTCAGGGGCCTATGGCTACACCTTC CASSSGAYGYTF
TRBJ2-1 . 12 many TRBV27 TGTGCCGTTCGCGAGGGGAGCGATGAGCAGTTCTTC CAVREGSDEQFF
TRBJ1-1 . 13 many TRBV18 TGTGCCAGCTCACCACAGGGCAACGGTGAAGCTTTCTTT CASSPQGNGEAFF
TRBJ1-3 . 13 . TRBV10-1 TGCGCCAGCAGTGACCAGACAGGAAACACCATATATTTT CASSDQTGNTIYF
TRBJ2-1 TRBD1 14 . TRBV12-3/TRBV12-4 TGTGCCAGCAGCCAGACAGGGGAGGACAATGAGCAGTTCTTC CASSQTGEDNEQFF
TRBJ2-3 TRBD2 17 . TRBV9 TGTGCCAGCAGCGCCGGGACCGTAGCGGGCCTCACAGATACGCAGTATTTT CASSAGTVAGLTDTQYF
TRBJ2-7 TRBD2 15 few TRBV27 TGTGCCAGCAGTTCAAGACTAGCGGACTTCTACGAGCAGTACTTC CASSSRLADFYEQYF
TRBJ2-1 . 15 many TRBV29-1 TGCAGCGTTGAAGATCCCGAGGGAGGGGGTAATGAGCAGTTCTTC CSVEDPEGGGNEQFF
TRBJ2-1 TRBD2 17 many TRBV18 TGTGCCAGCTCACCACCGGGGACGGGGGGAGGCTACAATGAGCAGTTCTTC CASSPPGTGGGYNEQFF
TRBJ2-3 TRBD2 17 many TRBV7-2 TGTGCCAGCAGCTTCCCCCTGAGCGGGAGTAGGAAAGATACGCAGTATTTT CASSFPLSGSRKDTQYF
TRBJ1-4 . 17 few TRBV6-2/TRBV6-3 TGTGCCAGCAGTTCCGGAAGAACACAGGCCCTTAATGAAAAACTGTTTTTT CASSSGRTQALNEKLFF
TRBJ2-1 TRBD2 15 many TRBV28 TGTGCCAGCAGTGGGGACGGACTAGCGAACAATGAGCAGTTCTTC CASSGDGLANNEQFF
TRBJ2-5 . 15 many TRBV12-3/TRBV12-4 TGTGCCAGCAGTTTAGACGGGAGTTGGCAAGAGACCCAGTACTTC CASSLDGSWQETQYF
TRBJ1-6 . 15 many TRBV7-2 TGTGCCAGCAGCTTAGCTCGGGGAGTTTATTCACCCCTCCACTTT CASSLARGVYSPLHF
TRBJ1-2 . 12 many TRBV12-3/TRBV12-4 TGTGCCAGCAGCCCCGGCGGGGAGGGCTACACCTTC CASSPGGEGYTF
TRBJ2-1 TRBD2 13 many TRBV30 TGTGCCTGGAGTGGACTAGCAGTCTATGAGCAGTTCTTC CAWSGLAVYEQFF
TRBJ2-5 . 17 few TRBV20-1 TGCAGTGCTAGGAACCCGGGGAAGGGGGGGGGCGCAGAGACCCAGTACTTC CSARNPGKGGGAETQYF
TRBJ2-1 TRBD2 17 once TRBV6-1 TGTGCCAGCAGCGCCTCCCCGGGCGGGAGTACCTACAATGAGCAGTTCTTC CASSASPGGSTYNEQFF
TRBJ2-1 TRBD2 12 few TRBV27 TGTGCCAGCTGGGGGGGGGAGAGTGAGCAGTTCTTC CASWGGESEQFF
TRBJ2-4 . 13 . TRBV7-2 TGTGCCAGCAGCTTAGCGGTGGGGAACATTCAGTACTTC CASSLAVGNIQYF
TRBJ2-7 . 14 many TRBV2 TGTGCCAGCAGTGTCTCGCGTCCTCCTAACGAGCAGTACTTC CASSVSRPPNEQYF
TRBJ2-7 TRBD1 16 many TRBV20-1 TGCAGTGCTAGAGAGTTAGGGACAGATCAAGCCTACGAGCAGTACTTC CSARELGTDQAYEQYF
TRBJ2-1 . 13 . TRBV5-1 TGCGCCAGCAGCTTGGAAGGCTTAACGGGTGGGTTCTTC CASSLEGLTGGFF
TRBJ1-4 . 14 . TRBV7-2 TGTGCCAGCAGCTTAGCTGTCGTGAATGAAAAACTGTTTTTT CASSLAVVNEKLFF
TRBJ2-3 . 14 . TRBV24-1 TGTGCCACCAGTGATTGGCCTGTGGGACATACGCAGTATTTT CATSDWPVGHTQYF
TRBJ1-1 . 13 many TRBV20-1 TGCAGTGCTAGAGATCGAGGGGGGATTGAAGCTTTCTTT CSARDRGGIEAFF
TRBJ2-5 . 15 few TRBV15 TGTGCCACCAGCAGAGATCCAGGGTTAGGAGAGACCCAGTACTTC CATSRDPGLGETQYF
TRBJ1-4 . 15 few TRBV9 TGTGCCAGCAGCGTAGGTTCCAGGGTCAATGAAAAACTGTTTTTT CASSVGSRVNEKLFF
TRBJ2-5 . 16 many TRBV18 TGTGCCAGCTCACTTGGACAGCCACTTCTGAGCGAGACCCAGTACTTC CASSLGQPLLSETQYF
TRBJ1-6 TRBD1 14 few TRBV7-9 TGTGCCAGCAGCTGGGGACAGGGGAATTCACCCCTCCACTTT CASSWGQGNSPLHF
TRBJ2-2 . 15 . TRBV24-1 TGTGCCACCAGTGATACCGGGAAGAATGCCGGGGAGCTGTTTTTT CATSDTGKNAGELFF
TRBJ1-1 . 13 few TRBV3-1 TGTGCCAGCAGTCCAGGGGTCCACACTGGAGCTTTCTTT CASSPGVHTGAFF
TRBJ1-4 TRBD1 15 . TRBV9 TGTGCCAGCAGCGTGGGCCAGGGGGGAAGTGAAAAACTGTTTTTT CASSVGQGGSEKLFF
TRBJ1-5 TRBD1 14 . TRBV10-3 TGTGCCACCTCTAGGACAGGGGGCGATCAGCCCCAGCATTTT CATSRTGGDQPQHF
TRBJ2-7 . 13 . TRBV20-1 TGCAGTGCTAGAGCCCAAGGCGAGTACGAGCAGTACTTC CSARAQGEYEQYF
TRBJ2-7 . 14 . TRBV27 TGTGCCAGCAGGAGGCTTACCATCGGCTACGAGCAGTACTTC CASRRLTIGYEQYF
TRBJ2-1 TRBD2 15 many TRBV11-2 TGTGCCAGCAGCTTAGAGACTAGCGCGAGCAATGAGCAGTTCTTC CASSLETSASNEQFF
TRBJ2-7 . 13 . TRBV6-2/TRBV6-3 TGTGCCAGCACCCCCCTCGGAGGGTACGAGCAGTACTTC CASTPLGGYEQYF
TRBJ1-1 . 13 . TRBV19 TGTGCCAGTAGTAAGGGGCGGAACACTGAAGCTTTCTTT CASSKGRNTEAFF
TRBJ2-3 . 17 few TRBV5-6 TGTGCCAGCAGCTTGTTCCCTTGGGACGGAAGCACAGATACGCAGTATTTT CASSLFPWDGSTDTQYF
TRBJ2-4 . 15 few TRBV9 TGTGCCAGCAGCGGGGGGGTTCTAGCCAAAAACATTCAGTACTTC CASSGGVLAKNIQYF
TRBJ2-1 . 13 many TRBV7-2 TGTGCCAGCAGCTTAGCTTCGTACAATGAGCAGTTCTTC CASSLASYNEQFF
TRBJ2-3 TRBD2 14 many TRBV29-1 TGCAGCGTTGTAGCGGGAGGGCCGGTTGATACGCAGTATTTT CSVVAGGPVDTQYF
TRBJ1-2 . 15 few TRBV11-2 TGTGCCAGCAGCTTAGATCGGGGCGCGGGCTATGGCTACACCTTC CASSLDRGAGYGYTF
TRBJ1-1 . 19 . TRBV20-1 TGCAGTGCTAGTCTCGTGTCGCTGGGGCCCGAAAAACCGAACACTGAAGCTTTCTTT CSASLVSLGPEKPNTEAFF
TRBJ1-4 TRBD1 15 . TRBV10-3 TGTGCCATCAGTGACTCCGGGACAGAAGGCGAAAAACTGTTTTTT CAISDSGTEGEKLFF
TRBJ2-1 TRBD2 15 . TRBV5-1 TGCGCCGGCAGCAGCGGACTAGCGGGAGTTTTTGAGCAGTTCTTC CAGSSGLAGVFEQFF
TRBJ2-5 . 15 . TRBV19 TGTGCCAGTAGCCCTGGGAGGGGGACGAGAGAGACCCAGTACTTC CASSPGRGTRETQYF
TRBJ1-1 TRBD1 13 many TRBV20-1 TGCAGTAATACCAGGGGGGCAAACACTGAAGCTTTCTTT CSNTRGANTEAFF
TRBJ2-2 . 13 few TRBV28 TGTGCCAGCAGTCAAGGACTTTCCGGGGAGCTGTTTTTT CASSQGLSGELFF
TRBJ2-2 . 16 . TRBV9 TGTGCCAGCAGCGTCGGGGGCAGAGCGAACACCGGGGAGCTGTTTTTT CASSVGGRANTGELFF